These 20 T cell receptor beta chains were sequenced from one sample in a study of T cells in Graves' hyperthyroidism and ophthalmopathy. Amplification of TCR beta CDR3 regions was performed using RNA transcripts as template. When the TCR CDR3 underwent first-round RT-PCR, the HTBI primer set was used. Each CDR3 protein gets one entry after TCRdb re-called the multiplex PCR reads with MiXCR. Of more than 250,000 distinct CDR3 sequences listed, 12% to 15% are singletons. Source material: blood. These receptor sequences come from a woman aged 50 to 60 with Graves' hyperthyroidism that later progressed to Graves' ophthalmopathy.

Ten or more counts support this clonotype. The chain joins TRBV2 to TRBJ2-1; D gene ambiguous. From germline, CDR1 is SNHLY and CDR2 FYNNEI. The V end was cut by 5 bases, the J end by 8 bases, with 10 bases between. The CDR3 contains 12 residues. CDR3 bases: TGTGCCAGCAGTTCTGGAGAGGATGAGCAGTTCTTC. Its translation: CASSSGEDEQFF.

The rearrangement joins TRBV5-4 to TRBJ1-6, with D hard to call. This CDR3 has 14 residues. Germline V gene data show CDR1 as SGHNT and CDR2 as YYREEE (reference sequence). Deletions cut 3 bases from V and 5 bases from J, with 9 bases between. This CDR3 reads CASSSRRNNSPLHF. The CDR3 bases are TGTGCCAGCAGCTCCAGACGGAATAATTCACCCCTCCACTTT.

This clonotype was seen ten or more times. V is TRBV6-5 and J is TRBJ2-7; maybe TRBD1 (6 bases). Trimming cost V 1 base and J 4 bases, with 11 bases left between them. The CDR3 sequence is 14 residues long. Germline V gives CDR1 MNHEY, CDR2 SVGAGI. The chain's CDR3 is CASSYLGTPYEQYF. CDR3 DNA: TGTGCCAGCAGTTACTTGGGGACACCATACGAGCAGTACTTC.

As regards this clonotype: This may be a read error, as it is one base from a much larger clone. The rearrangement joins TRBV15 to TRBJ1-5; no definite D call. The CDR3 is 14 residues long. The germline V gene has CDR1 LNHNV and CDR2 YYDKDF (reference sequence). The DNA of the CDR3 is TGTACCACCAGCAGAGTGGGCAGAAATCAGCCCCAGCATTTT. Residues: CTTSRVGRNQPQHF.

This clonotype was seen repeatedly, ten times or more. V usage is TRBV6-1 and J usage is TRBJ2-7, with TRBD2 matching 8 bases. V lost 10 bases, J lost 4 bases, and 12 bases stayed unmatched. There are 14 residues in the CDR3. Germline lookup yields CDR1 MNHNS and CDR2 SASEGT. The CDR3 is CATRSAGGRYEQYF. The CDR3 DNA reads as TGTGCCACCCGTTCCGCGGGAGGCCGATACGAGCAGTACTTC.

This clonotype was counted ten times or more. The rearrangement links TRBV7-9 to TRBJ2-5, with D hard to call. The CDR3 is made up of 13 amino acids. Trimming took off 0 bases at V and 5 bases at J, with 7 bases between the two ends. In germline, CDR1 is SEHNR, CDR2 FQNEAQ (reference sequence). The CDR3 sequence is CASSLAVGETQYF. The CDR3 DNA is TGTGCCAGCAGCTTAGCTGTAGGGGAGACCCAGTACTTC. Full variable domain (outside the CDR3, taken from reference TRBV7-9 and TRBJ2-5): DTGVSQNPRHKITKRGQNVTFRCDPISEHNRLYWYRQTLGQGPEFLTYFQNEAQLEKSRLLSDRFSAERPKGSFSTLEIQRTEQGDSAMYLCASSLAVGETQYFGPGTRLLVL.

This clonotype was detected ten times or more. This chain uses TRBV5-1 with TRBJ1-2, with 12 bases aligning to TRBD1. CDR1 SGHRS and CDR2 YFSETQ come from the germline V gene. V lost 1 base to trimming and J lost 8 bases; unmatched junction nucleotides: 6. The CDR3 length is 15 residues. The DNA of the CDR3 is TGCGCCAGCAGCTTGAGGGACAGGGGGCAGGAAGGCTACACCTTC. It encodes CASSLRDRGQEGYTF. The variable domain in full, completed from reference TRBV5-1 and TRBJ1-2, reads KAGVTQTPRYLIKTRGQQVTLSCSPISGHRSVSWYQQTPGQGLQFLFEYFSETQRNKGNFPGRFSGRQFSNSRSEMNVSTLELGDSALYLCASSLRDRGQEGYTFGSGTRLTVV.

This clonotype has at least ten counts. The DNA for the CDR3 is TGTGCCAGCAGCTTAGCGCGCCTAGCGGTAGGTAATGAGCAGTTCTTC. Amino acids: CASSLARLAVGNEQFF. The chain links TRBV7-8 to TRBJ2-1, with 7 positions matching TRBD2. The junction had 9 bases not matched to a gene; V was cut back by 0 bases and J by 7 bases. From germline, CDR1 is SGHVS and CDR2 FQNEAQ. The CDR3 sequence is 16 residues long.

This clonotype was counted between two and nine times. The J gene is TRBJ1-1, the V gene TRBV19; the D is unclear. Germline V gene data show CDR1 as LNHDA and CDR2 as SQIVND (reference sequence). There are 13 residues in the CDR3. V was clipped by 9 bases and J by 5 bases, with 16 bases between them. This chain's CDR3 is CASTPRSRTEAFF. CDR3 DNA sequence: TGTGCCAGCACGCCTCGGTCGCGGACTGAAGCTTTCTTT.

Remarks on this clonotype: A much bigger clone sits one base away, suggesting this may be a read error. The chain recombines TRBV30 with TRBJ1-1; 7 nucleotides agree with TRBD1. V gave up 4 bases and J gave up 4 bases; unmatched junction bases: 3. Germline CDR1 reads GTSNPN; CDR2 reads SVGIG (reference sequence). The CDR3 covers 12 residues. CDR3 nucleotides: TGTGCCTGGATGGCAGGGGGCACTGAAGCTTTCTTT. Residues: CAWMAGGTEAFF.

This clonotype was observed once. The chain combines TRBV20-1 with TRBJ2-6, with D perhaps matching TRBD1 (6 bases). CDR3 length: 15 residues. The V gene lost 5 bases and the J gene lost 2 bases, with 13 bases spanning the gap. Germline V gene lookup returns CDR1 DFQATT and CDR2 SNEGSKA (reference sequence). The CDR3 bases are TGCAGTGCTTCTCAGGGGAGCCCTGGGGCCAACGTCCTGACTTTC. It translates to CSASQGSPGANVLTF.

Ten or more counts support this clonotype. This rearrangement joins TRBV7-8 to TRBJ2-5, with TRBD2 as a possible D gene (6 bases). This CDR3 contains 14 residues. V lost 3 bases and J lost 3, with 11 bases in between. Germline V CDR1 and CDR2: SGHVS, FQNEAQ. In DNA, the CDR3 is TGTGCCAGCAGCTTCCCGGGAGCCAAAGAGACCCAGTACTTC. Translation gives CASSFPGAKETQYF.

Only one count was recorded for this clonotype. The chain is built from TRBV6-9 and TRBJ2-4; 7 bases fit TRBD1. This CDR3 has 16 residues. CDR1 MNHGY and CDR2 SVAAGI come from the germline V gene. V lost 4 bases, J lost 6 bases, and 12 bases stayed unmatched. The CDR3 region is CASSSPTGDRGNIQYF. Here the CDR3 DNA reads TGTGCCAGCAGTTCTCCTACAGGGGACCGGGGAAACATTCAGTACTTC.

This clonotype was seen a handful of times. The rearrangement links TRBV9 to TRBJ1-5; D unresolved. Per germline, CDR1 SGDLS and CDR2 YYNGEE. V lost 4 bases, J lost 2 bases, and 19 bases lay in between. CDR3 length equals 17 residues. The CDR3 region is CASSYPRHRVCNQPQHF. The CDR3 region has the DNA TGTGCCAGCAGCTATCCACGTCATCGGGTTTGCAATCAGCCCCAGCATTTT.

This clonotype came up a few times. The chain links TRBV29-1 to TRBJ2-2; D is possibly TRBD1 (5 bases). The CDR3 has 17 amino acids. V lost 7 bases and J 5 bases, leaving 26 bases between the germline ends. CDR1 SQVTM and CDR2 ANQGSEA come from the germline V gene. The chain's CDR3 is CSASSFGDRQLTGELFF. In nucleotides, the CDR3 is TGCAGCGCCTCCTCCTTTGGTGACAGACAACTTACCGGGGAGCTGTTTTTT.

This clonotype was counted many times. The chain carries TRBV10-3 and TRBJ2-5; 7 positions agree with TRBD1. Trimming at V came to 9 bases and at J to 4 bases, leaving 5 bases not matched to a gene. Germline CDR1 is ENHRY and CDR2 is SYGVKD. The CDR3 consists of 12 residues. The CDR3 reads CAIAGGLETQYF. DNA for the CDR3: TGTGCCATAGCAGGGGGATTAGAGACCCAGTACTTC.

The V call is TRBV20-1, the J call TRBJ2-7, with 8 bases identical to TRBD2. The germline V gene encodes CDR1 DFQATT and CDR2 SNEGSKA (reference sequence). This CDR3 has 14 residues. V lost 6 bases to trimming and J lost 5 bases; unmatched junction nucleotides: 12. Here the CDR3 reads CSAQELVAGHEQYF. DNA of the CDR3: TGCAGTGCCCAAGAGTTGGTAGCGGGACACGAGCAGTACTTC.

This clonotype occurred a few times. This chain joins TRBV7-9 and TRBJ2-7; 12 positions match TRBD2. Unmatched junction bases numbered 3, after V lost 5 bases and J lost 1 base. The CDR3 runs to 15 residues. Per the germline V gene, CDR1 is SEHNR and CDR2 is FQNEAQ (reference sequence). CDR3 residues: CASSDGLAGSYEQYF. CDR3 DNA: TGTGCCAGCAGCGACGGACTAGCGGGGTCCTACGAGCAGTACTTC. The full variable domain, completed using reference TRBV7-9 and TRBJ2-7, is DTGVSQNPRHKITKRGQNVTFRCDPISEHNRLYWYRQTLGQGPEFLTYFQNEAQLEKSRLLSDRFSAERPKGSFSTLEIQRTEQGDSAMYLCASSDGLAGSYEQYFGPGTRLTVT.

This clonotype was seen a handful of times. V and J are TRBV9 and TRBJ2-3; D tentatively fits TRBD1 or TRBD2 (5 bases each). Trimming removed 3 bases from V and 0 bases from J, with 11 bases in between. Germline CDR1 SGDLS, CDR2 YYNGEE. This CDR3 is built from 15 residues. CDR3: CASSERDGSTDTQYF. The DNA of the CDR3 is TGTGCCAGCAGCGAAAGGGACGGCAGCACAGATACGCAGTATTTT.

The sample holds a few counts of this clonotype. The chain is built from TRBV7-2 and TRBJ2-1; D is perhaps TRBD1 or TRBD2 (7 bases each). The V gene's germline CDR1 is SGHTA and CDR2 FQGNSA. The CDR3 contains 15 residues. V was pared by 1 base and J by 9 bases, with 16 bases between. CDR3 DNA: TGTGCCAGCAGCTTAGTGGCAGGGGGGGGCACTGAGCAGTTCTTC. Translation: CASSLVAGGGTEQFF.